These 27 T cell receptor beta chains were all obtained from the same sample, sequenced in a study of cytomegalovirus exposure and HLA in healthy donors. Use of 60 Vbeta and 13 Jbeta primers characterized the PCR. Using immunoSEQ multiplex PCR, the repertoire was profiled, and TCRdb retains in-frame clones only, with some absent. The sample includes roughly 190,000 clones. The sequenced sample was PBMCs. The receptor source for this set is a man aged 25 to 45 in good health and CMV-seronegative.

V gene TRBV10-3 combines with J gene TRBJ2-2; D is perhaps TRBD1 (6 bases). CDR1 and CDR2 (germline): ENHRY, SYGVKD. With 7 bases removed from V and 7 bases from J, the gap between germline ends came to 19 bases. This CDR3 region has 15 residues. CDR3 in DNA: TGTGCCATCACCAGGGGCACCATCCCGGGCGGGGAGCTGTTTTTT. Amino acid sequence: CAITRGTIPGGELFF.

J is TRBJ2-2 and V is TRBV2; D possibly corresponds to TRBD1 (5 bases). V lost 1 base to trimming and J lost 6 bases, with 12 bases between them. The CDR3 length is 15 residues. Looked up from germline, CDR1 is SNHLY and CDR2 is FYNNEI. CDR3 nucleotide sequence: TGTGCCAGCAGTGAAGTTGGGCCGACAGCCGGGGAGCTGTTTTTT. Amino acid sequence: CASSEVGPTAGELFF. Filled out from reference TRBV2 and TRBJ2-2, the complete variable domain reads EPEVTQTPSHQVTQMGQEVILRCVPISNHLYFYWYRQILGQKVEFLVSFYNNEISEKSEIFDDQFSVERPDGSNFTLKIRSTKLEDSAMYFCASSEVGPTAGELFFGEGSRLTVL.

CDR3 bases: TGTGCCAGTACTGAGGCCGAGACCCAGTACTTC. Its translation is CASTEAETQYF. The chain has TRBV19 and TRBJ2-5; D gene unclear. Germline V lookup: CDR1 LNHDA, CDR2 SQIVND (reference sequence). The ends were cut back, 7 bases at V and 5 bases at J, with 8 bases in the middle. The CDR3 has 11 amino acids.

The rearrangement joins TRBV27 to TRBJ1-2; TRBD1 agrees at 9 bases. CDR1 MNHEY and CDR2 SMNVEV come from the germline V gene (reference sequence). Trimming cost V 6 bases and J 8 bases; bases outside gene matches: 7. The CDR3 has 13 amino acids. CDR3 loop: CASSTRTGVGYTF. In DNA form, the CDR3 reads TGTGCCAGCAGCACTCGGACAGGGGTCGGCTACACCTTC.

The chain joins TRBV14 to TRBJ2-5, with 7 bases identical to TRBD1. The junction had 5 bases not matched to a gene; V was cut back by 4 bases and J by 0 bases. The CDR3 contains 15 residues. Germline V gene sequence: CDR1 SGHDN, CDR2 FVKESK. CDR3 nucleotide sequence: TGTGCCAGCAGCCGCTTGACAGGGAACCAAGAGACCCAGTACTTC. Residues: CASSRLTGNQETQYF. The full variable domain, its missing parts supplied by reference TRBV14 and TRBJ2-5, is EAGVTQFPSHSVIEKGQTVTLRCDPISGHDNLYWYRRVMGKEIKFLLHFVKESKQDESGMPNNRFLAERTGGTYSTLKVQPAELEDSGVYFCASSRLTGNQETQYFGPGTRLLVL.

The V and J genes are TRBV4-2 and TRBJ1-3; D gene unclear. V was pared by 4 bases and J by 0 bases, with 13 bases between. The CDR3 runs 16 residues. From germline, CDR1 is LGHNA and CDR2 YNFKEQ. For the CDR3, the DNA is TGTGCCAGCAGCCCCAGATTGATACCCTCTGGAAACACCATATATTTT. It encodes CASSPRLIPSGNTIYF.

The DNA for the CDR3 is TGCGCCAGCAGCTTGGGACAGAGCTCCTACGAGCAGTACTTC. As protein: CASSLGQSSYEQYF. The V gene is TRBV5-1, the J gene TRBJ2-7; a weak D match, TRBD1 (5 bases). Germline V CDR1 and CDR2: SGHRS, YFSETQ. V was trimmed by 0 bases and J by 0 bases, leaving 7 bases between them. The CDR3 contains 14 residues.

This sequence joins TRBV5-8 and TRBJ1-6; TRBD1 aligns across 9 bases. V shed 7 bases, J shed 1 base, and the junction held 6 bases outside the gene matches. The germline gives CDR1 SGHTS, CDR2 YDEGEE. The CDR3 covers 16 residues. CDR3 region: CASPRGTGSYNSPLHF. The CDR3 DNA follows: TGTGCCAGCCCCAGAGGGACAGGGTCCTATAATTCACCCCTCCACTTT. The full variable domain, in which reference TRBV5-8 and TRBJ1-6 provide the parts outside the CDR3, is EAGVTQSPTHLIKTRGQQATLRCSPISGHTSVYWYQQALGLGLQFLLWYDEGEERNRGNFPPRFSGRQFPNYSSELNVNALELEDSALYLCASPRGTGSYNSPLHFGNGTRLTVT.

The chain joins TRBV6-1 to TRBJ1-2, with 9 bases fitting TRBD1. V dropped 7 bases and J dropped 5; count of bases not matched to a gene: 8. CDR1 and CDR2 (germline): MNHNS, SASEGT. The CDR3 is 14 residues long. The CDR3, as DNA: TGTGCCAGCAACCTACAGGGGGCACGGTATGGCTACACCTTC. Translated, it gives CASNLQGARYGYTF.

The chain links TRBV14 to TRBJ1-2, with 10 bases that match TRBD1. The CDR3 loop spans 14 amino acids. Germline V gene data show CDR1 as SGHDN and CDR2 as FVKESK. V lost 4 bases to trimming and J lost 6 bases; unmatched junction nucleotides: 5. This CDR3 is CASSPRTGGDGYTF. The DNA for the CDR3 is TGTGCCAGCAGCCCAAGGACAGGGGGTGATGGCTACACCTTC.

This chain connects TRBV28 to TRBJ2-7, with D possibly matching TRBD1 (8 bases). The V gene lost 6 bases and the J gene lost 2 bases, with 17 bases spanning the gap. Germline CDR1 is MDHEN and CDR2 is SYDVKM. This CDR3 has 15 residues. The CDR3: CASSLGGTGAYEQYF. The CDR3, as DNA: TGTGCCAGCAGCTTGGGGGGGACAGGAGCCTACGAGCAGTACTTC.

This rearrangement joins TRBV7-9 to TRBJ2-3, with D tentatively TRBD2 (5 bases). This CDR3 has 19 amino acids. V shed 1 base and J shed 3 bases, with 23 bases lying between them. Germline CDR1 SEHNR, CDR2 FQNEAQ (reference sequence). Here the CDR3 DNA reads TGTGCCAGCAGCTTAGGAGCCAGCGGATTGTCTCCCAGGACAGATACGCAGTATTTT. Protein product: CASSLGASGLSPRTDTQYF. Filled out from reference TRBV7-9 and TRBJ2-3, the complete variable domain reads DTGVSQNPRHKITKRGQNVTFRCDPISEHNRLYWYRQTLGQGPEFLTYFQNEAQLEKSRLLSDRFSAERPKGSFSTLEIQRTEQGDSAMYLCASSLGASGLSPRTDTQYFGPGTRLTVL.

The chain carries TRBV5-8 and TRBJ1-1, with D perhaps matching TRBD1 (5 bases). The length of the CDR3 is 10 residues. Germline V CDR1 and CDR2: SGHTS, YDEGEE. V lost 7 bases to trimming and J lost 7 bases, with 8 bases between them. In nucleotides, the CDR3 is TGTGCCAGCCAGGGTCTTGAAGCTTTCTTT. Translated, it gives CASQGLEAFF.

The chain links TRBV15 to TRBJ1-5; D perhaps matches TRBD1 (6 bases). Trimming took 6 bases from V and 4 from J, leaving 16 bases between them. Germline V lookup: CDR1 LNHNV, CDR2 YYDKDF (reference sequence). The CDR3 contains 15 residues. The CDR3 DNA follows: TGTGCCACCAGGACAGGTTCACGTCAAAATCAGCCCCAGCATTTT. Translating gives CATRTGSRQNQPQHF.

This rearrangement joins TRBV4-1 to TRBJ2-3; TRBD2 agrees at 8 bases. V lost 5 bases, J lost 5 bases, and 3 bases stayed unmatched. CDR1 is MGHRA, CDR2 YSYEKL, per germline. This CDR3 is built from 13 residues. The CDR3 nucleotides are TGCGCCAGCAGCGCAGCGGGGGAAGATACGCAGTATTTT. Amino acid sequence: CASSAAGEDTQYF.

V is TRBV2 and J is TRBJ2-1; 11 bases are shared with TRBD2. CDR1 SNHLY and CDR2 FYNNEI come from the germline V gene. Germline trimming cut 4 bases from V and 1 base from J; bases unmatched to any gene: 3. This CDR3 comprises 16 residues. The CDR3 is CASSAGLAVSYNEQFF. The CDR3 DNA follows: TGTGCCAGCAGTGCGGGACTAGCGGTATCCTACAATGAGCAGTTCTTC. Together with reference TRBV2 and TRBJ2-1, the CDR3 gives the full variable domain: EPEVTQTPSHQVTQMGQEVILRCVPISNHLYFYWYRQILGQKVEFLVSFYNNEISEKSEIFDDQFSVERPDGSNFTLKIRSTKLEDSAMYFCASSAGLAVSYNEQFFGPGTRLTVL.

The chain carries TRBV4-1 and TRBJ2-7; D is ambiguous. The CDR3 has 13 residues. Germline V CDR1 and CDR2: MGHRA, YSYEKL. Trimming took 1 base from V and 3 from J, leaving 7 bases between them. The CDR3 region is CASSQGARYEQYF. For the CDR3, the DNA is TGCGCCAGCAGCCAAGGCGCCCGCTACGAGCAGTACTTC.

CDR3 DNA: TGCGCCAGCAGCTTGGCGGGGGGCCTTTACAATGAGCAGTTCTTC. Translating gives CASSLAGGLYNEQFF. This sequence joins TRBV5-1 and TRBJ2-1, with D perhaps TRBD2 (7 bases). Trimming took 0 bases from V and 4 from J, leaving 11 bases between them. There are 15 residues in the CDR3. Germline V gives CDR1 SGHRS, CDR2 YFSETQ.

V gene TRBV10-3 combines with J gene TRBJ2-3; 9 positions agree with TRBD1. Losses at the gene ends were 7 bases for V and 4 bases for J; bases not matched to a gene: 3. The CDR3 spans 13 residues. Per the germline V gene, CDR1 is ENHRY and CDR2 is SYGVKD. CDR3 residues: CAIIGTGSDTQYF. The DNA for the CDR3 is TGTGCCATCATTGGGACAGGGTCAGATACGCAGTATTTT.

The genes are TRBV7-6 and TRBJ2-2; 10 bases are shared with TRBD1. The CDR3 sequence is 16 residues long. J was trimmed by 4 bases and V by 2 bases; bases with no gene match: 4. CDR1 SGHVS and CDR2 FNYEAQ come from the germline V gene. CDR3 DNA: TGTGCCAGCAGCTTACTGGGACAGGGGCCCACCGGGGAGCTGTTTTTT. Its translation is CASSLLGQGPTGELFF.

The gene calls are TRBV9 and TRBJ2-5, with D unresolved. The CDR3 consists of 13 residues. Germline V gene data show CDR1 as SGDLS and CDR2 as YYNGEE. Trimming cost V 3 bases and J 7 bases, with 13 bases left between them. CDR3 region: CASSAAIGGTQYF. The CDR3 bases are TGTGCCAGCAGCGCCGCAATCGGCGGGACCCAGTACTTC.

V and J are TRBV7-2 and TRBJ2-3, with TRBD2 matching 11 bases. V lost 1 base and J lost 2; bases outside the gene matches: 8. CDR3 length: 18 amino acids. Germline assignment: CDR1 SGHTA and CDR2 FQGNSA. Written as DNA, the CDR3 is TGTGCCAGCAGCTTAGGTCTAGCGGGGGGCTCTTTCACAGATACGCAGTATTTT. This encodes CASSLGLAGGSFTDTQYF.

The chain uses TRBV5-4 and TRBJ2-7; D possibly corresponds to TRBD1 (6 bases). This CDR3 spans 16 amino acids. The germline V gene encodes CDR1 SGHNT and CDR2 YYREEE (reference sequence). The V end lost 2 bases, the J end lost 0 bases, and 15 bases lay between the germline ends. This chain's CDR3 is CASSFDRSKSSYEQYF. DNA of the CDR3: TGTGCCAGCAGCTTCGACAGGTCCAAGAGCTCCTACGAGCAGTACTTC.

Written as DNA, the CDR3 is TGCAGCGTTGGTGGACAGGGGGACTATGGCTACACCTTC. Residues: CSVGGQGDYGYTF. The chain employs TRBV29-1 and TRBJ1-2; 10 bases line up with TRBD1. The CDR3 sequence is 13 residues long. CDR1 and CDR2 from the germline V gene are SQVTM and ANQGSEA. V lost 4 bases and J lost 3; bases outside the gene matches: 2.

This CDR3 is CASSQDWGEPDTQYF. The CDR3, as DNA: TGCGCCAGCAGCCAAGATTGGGGGGAACCAGATACGCAGTATTTT. The rearrangement uses TRBV4-3 and TRBJ2-3; tentative D call: TRBD2 (6 bases). CDR3 length equals 15 residues. CDR1 and CDR2 (germline): LGHNA, YSLEER. The V and J ends lost 0 bases and 4 bases respectively, with 11 bases between them.

The V gene is TRBV13, the J gene TRBJ2-3; 11 bases line up with TRBD2. Looked up from germline, CDR1 is PRHDT and CDR2 is FYEKMQ (reference sequence). V lost 0 bases to trimming and J lost 0 bases; unmatched junction nucleotides: 2. The CDR3 has 17 residues. The CDR3 reads CASSLGRTSGSTDTQYF. The CDR3 region has the DNA TGTGCCAGCAGCTTAGGCAGGACTAGCGGGAGCACAGATACGCAGTATTTT. Filled out from reference TRBV13 and TRBJ2-3, the complete variable domain reads AAGVIQSPRHLIKEKRETATLKCYPIPRHDTVYWYQQGPGQDPQFLISFYEKMQSDKGSIPDRFSAQQFSDYHSELNMSSLELGDSALYFCASSLGRTSGSTDTQYFGPGTRLTVL.

The gene calls are TRBV9 and TRBJ2-3; D is possibly TRBD1 (6 bases). Germline-derived CDR1 and CDR2 are SGDLS and YYNGEE. V lost 4 bases and J lost 4, with 16 bases in between. CDR3 length: 15 residues. CDR3 DNA sequence: TGTGCCAGCAGCCCGGGACACCAGAAATCAGATACGCAGTATTTT. Its protein is CASSPGHQKSDTQYF.